Following are 4 T cell receptor beta chains from one sample sequenced in a study of shared clonotypes between healthy human individuals. Profiling relied on immunoSEQ multiplex PCR, and the TCRdb table lists in-frame clones only, not all of them. This table has 2 million to 2.5 million clones, about 94% appearing once. Sequenced material: naive CD4+ T cells sorted from blood. Indicated subset: CD45RA+ positively selected. The receptors come from a man in his late teens or twenties in good health.

The CDR3 protein is CASSSSTGPTPYEQYF. The CDR3 region has the DNA TGTGCCAGCAGCTCGTCGACAGGGCCGACCCCCTACGAGCAGTACTTC. This sequence joins TRBV5-7 and TRBJ2-7; TRBD1 agrees at 7 bases. TRBV5-7 is treated as an ORF (open reading frame) with a function not yet certain. V lost 3 bases to trimming and J lost 2 bases; unmatched junction nucleotides: 11. The CDR3 sequence is 16 residues long.

V usage is TRBV2 and J usage is TRBJ1-3, with D hard to call. The CDR3 length is 15 residues. The germline gives CDR1 SNHLY, CDR2 FYNNEI. V was clipped by 6 bases and J by 2 bases, with 14 bases between them. The chain's CDR3 is CASSDLEGTGNTIYF. The CDR3 DNA reads as TGTGCCAGCAGCGATTTGGAGGGAACTGGAAACACCATATATTTT.

Worth noting for this clone: The identical CDR3 is also encoded by other nucleotide sequences in the sample. The chain joins TRBV4-3 to TRBJ2-2, with TRBD2 identical over 9 bases. CDR3 length: 16 residues. Germline assignment: CDR1 LGHNA and CDR2 YSLEER. J lost 2 bases, V lost 2 bases, and 3 bases had no gene match. DNA for the CDR3: TGCGCCAGCAGCCAACAGACTAGCGGAAACACCGGGGAGCTGTTTTTT. It specifies CASSQQTSGNTGELFF.

In its sample, this clone was seen once. This specimen includes other DNA sequences encoding the same CDR3. V usage is TRBV6-5 and J usage is TRBJ2-7, with 8 bases identical to TRBD2. The CDR3 is 13 amino acids. V gave up 7 bases and J gave up 2 bases; unmatched junction bases: 4. The germline CDR1 and CDR2 sequences are MNHEY and SVGAGI. The CDR3 region has the DNA TGTGCCAGCACTCCCGGGAGGGCCTACGAGCAGTACTTC. This sequence encodes CASTPGRAYEQYF.